The entry that follows covers one T cell receptor beta chain sequence. Its target is not known. Relative to the germline gene, one junction end is altered; a read error may explain this. The CDR3 contains 12 residues. Germline lookup yields CDR1 SEHNR and CDR2 FQNEAQ (reference sequence). The data were taken from a study of post-analysis software for immune sequencing data. Across the whole study: Recorded subtypes: relapsing-remitting, secondary progressive, progressive-relapsing; some patients unannotated. Whole-study findings and limits: Versus controls, multiple sclerosis patients showed significantly lower diversity (normalized Chao1). By F measure, samples from a shared preparation batch strongly co-clustered. Controls showed lower frequencies than patients for five TRBV segments, and TRBV5-6, TRBV5-1 and TRBV20-1 were among these.

cDNA libraries for TCR beta contained unique molecular identifiers. T cells, roughly 0.9 to 11 million of them, yielded some 510,000 cDNA molecules. From the PCR reads, TCRdb called clonotypes with MiXCR, one entry per CDR3 protein. Here the sample spans fewer than 600,000 distinct CDR3 sequences, under 55% being singletons. The sequenced sample consisted of blood. This chain links TRBV7-9 with TRBJ1-6; no definite D call. The origin of this receptor is a girl aged 5 to 17 with multiple sclerosis. The CDR3 region has the DNA TGTGCCAGCAGCTGCCCTAATTGTCCCCCCCACTTT. Translation: CASSCPNCPPHF.